A selection of T cell receptor beta chains follows, all from one sample in a study of blood T cell repertoires in COVID-19. Assay: immunoSEQ multiplex PCR; the TCRdb copy retains only in-frame clones and omits some. Here the sample spans 200,000 to 300,000 clones, 85% to 90% being singletons. The sample comprised peripheral blood. All receptors come from a woman in her fifties or sixties with COVID-19, enrolled during active disease. Each CDR3 is given with its conserved first and last residue. The D gene is left open where the match is weak. For some rows the clone size is stated as once, few or many, or as a class when expanded; others skip it.

J gene | D gene | V gene | clone size | CDR3 protein | CDR3 DNA
TRBJ2-7 | - | TRBV12-3/TRBV12-4 | - | CASSGQGLEQYF | TGTGCCAGCAGTGGGCAAGGACTGGAGCAGTACTTC
TRBJ2-3 | TRBD2 | TRBV5-6 | - | CASSLVGTSGRDTQYF | TGTGCCAGCAGCTTGGTTGGTACTAGCGGGAGAGATACGCAGTATTTT
TRBJ2-1 | - | TRBV11-2 | - | CASSFFLYNEQFF | TGTGCCAGCAGCTTTTTCCTGTACAATGAGCAGTTCTTC
TRBJ1-6 | TRBD1 | TRBV5-1 | - | CASSLLDRDSPLHF | TGCGCCAGCAGCTTGTTGGACAGGGACTCACCCCTCCACTTT
TRBJ1-1 | - | TRBV2 | - | CASSVQGRTEAFF | TGTGCCAGCAGTGTCCAGGGGAGAACTGAAGCTTTCTTT
TRBJ1-5 | TRBD1 | TRBV28 | once | CASKLAGQGVNQPQHF | TGTGCCAGCAAGCTGGCGGGACAGGGCGTAAATCAGCCCCAGCATTTT
TRBJ1-5 | - | TRBV19 | - | CASSLGQNQPQHF | TGTGCCAGTAGTTTAGGACAAAATCAGCCCCAGCATTTT
TRBJ1-3 | - | TRBV9 | - | CASSVGGRAIYF | TGTGCCAGCAGCGTAGGGGGCAGGGCCATATATTTT
TRBJ1-4 | - | TRBV3-1/TRBV3-2 | - | CASSQGGGIEKLFF | TGTGCCAGCAGCCAAGGCGGCGGGATTGAAAAACTGTTTTTT
TRBJ1-1 | - | TRBV6-1 | - | CASSDQGYTEAFF | TGTGCCAGCAGTGACCAGGGGTACACTGAAGCTTTCTTT
TRBJ2-4 | - | TRBV27 | - | CASRLGFIQYF | TGTGCCAGCAGACTAGGGTTCATTCAGTACTTC
TRBJ2-1 | TRBD1 | TRBV7-8 | - | CASSRATGGLTNEQFF | TGTGCCAGCAGCCGGGCGACAGGGGGTTTGACCAATGAGCAGTTCTTC
TRBJ2-1 | - | TRBV7-2 | - | CASSSPRLAQLYNEQFF | TGTGCCAGCAGCTCCCCCCGGCTAGCGCAACTCTACAATGAGCAGTTCTTC
TRBJ2-5 | TRBD2 | TRBV5-4 | - | CASSPGTSGRAAETQYF | TGTGCCAGCAGCCCCGGGACTAGCGGGAGGGCCGCAGAGACCCAGTACTTC